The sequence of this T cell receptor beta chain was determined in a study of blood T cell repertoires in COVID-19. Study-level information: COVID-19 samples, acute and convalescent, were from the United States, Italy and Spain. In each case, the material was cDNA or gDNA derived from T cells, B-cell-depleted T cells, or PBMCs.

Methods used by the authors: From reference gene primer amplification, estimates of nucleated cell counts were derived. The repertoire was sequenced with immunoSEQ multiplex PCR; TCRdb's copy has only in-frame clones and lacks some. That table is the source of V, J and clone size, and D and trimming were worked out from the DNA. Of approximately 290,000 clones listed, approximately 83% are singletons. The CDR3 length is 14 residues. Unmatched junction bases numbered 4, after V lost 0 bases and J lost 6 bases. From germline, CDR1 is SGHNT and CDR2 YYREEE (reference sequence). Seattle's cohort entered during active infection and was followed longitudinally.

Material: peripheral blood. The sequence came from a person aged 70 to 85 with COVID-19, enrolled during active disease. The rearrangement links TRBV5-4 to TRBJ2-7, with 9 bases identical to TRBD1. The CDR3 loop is CASSLVGQGGEQYF. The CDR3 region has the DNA TGTGCCAGCAGCTTGGTGGGACAGGGCGGCGAGCAGTACTTC.